Each of the 18 T cell receptor beta chains below was sequenced from the same sample in a study of T cells after yellow fever vaccination. Via MiXCR, TCRdb re-called the 5' RACE reads, giving one row per CDR3 protein. The top ten clones hold about a sixth of a sample with around 340,000 distinct CDR3 sequences, roughly 9.4% of them seen once. The source was PBMCs, collected on the day of the first yellow fever vaccination. The receptors shown here come from a man in his late teens or twenties who received the YFV17D yellow fever vaccine.

Only a few counts were recorded for this clonotype. The chain uses TRBV4-3 and TRBJ2-5, with 12 positions matching TRBD2. The CDR3 has 16 amino acids. Germline CDR1 and CDR2: LGHNA and YSLEER. J was trimmed by 5 bases and V by 4 bases; bases with no gene match: 8. In nucleotides, the CDR3 is TGCGCCAGCAGCCCCTCTAGCGGGGGGGCCTGGGAGACCCAGTACTTC. Its translation: CASSPSSGGAWETQYF.

The V gene is TRBV9, the J gene TRBJ1-5, with 7 bases aligning to TRBD1. Germline values: CDR1 SGDLS, CDR2 YYNGEE. The CDR3 sequence is 14 residues long. The V segment lost 3 bases and the J segment 3 bases; nucleotides outside the gene matches: 3. The CDR3 region is CASSGGTVNQPQHF. CDR3 coding DNA: TGTGCCAGCAGCGGGGGGACAGTCAATCAGCCCCAGCATTTT. The full variable domain, completed using reference TRBV9 and TRBJ1-5, is DSGVTQTPKHLITATGQRVTLRCSPRSGDLSVYWYQQSLDQGLQFLIQYYNGEERAKGNILERFSAQQFPDLHSELNLSSLELGDSALYFCASSGGTVNQPQHFGDGTRLSIL.

This clonotype was seen a few times. The chain joins TRBV7-2 to TRBJ2-3, with TRBD1 as a possible D gene (7 bases). The V and J ends lost 0 bases and 5 bases respectively, with 12 bases between them. Germline V gene data show CDR1 as SGHTA and CDR2 as FQGNSA. The CDR3 contains 15 residues. The CDR3 sequence is CASSLAEGAGDTQYF. The CDR3 DNA reads TGTGCCAGCAGCTTAGCGGAGGGGGCAGGAGATACGCAGTATTTT. The full variable domain, with the rest looked up from reference TRBV7-2 and TRBJ2-3, is GAGVSQSPSNKVTEKGKDVELRCDPISGHTALYWYRQSLGQGLEFLIYFQGNSAPDKSGLPSDRFSAERTGGSVSTLTIQRTQQEDSAVYLCASSLAEGAGDTQYFGPGTRLTVL.

This clonotype was seen many times. The J gene is TRBJ1-2, the V gene TRBV29-1; D unresolved. In germline, CDR1 is SQVTM, CDR2 ANQGSEA. This CDR3 comprises 11 residues. V lost 3 bases, J lost 4 bases, and 6 bases lay in between. The CDR3 sequence: CSVESLYGYTF. DNA of the CDR3: TGCAGCGTTGAGAGTCTCTATGGCTACACCTTC. The variable domain in full, with the rest retrieved from reference TRBV29-1 and TRBJ1-2, is SAVISQKPSRDICQRGTSLTIQCQVDSQVTMMFWYRQQPGQSLTLIATANQGSEATYESGFVIDKFPISRPNLTFSTLTVSNMSPEDSSIYLCSVESLYGYTFGSGTRLTVV.

The genes are TRBV4-2 and TRBJ2-7, with a weak D call TRBD1 (6 bases). V was cut by 4 bases and J by 6 bases, with 13 bases left in between. There are 13 residues in the CDR3. Germline CDR1 is LGHNA and CDR2 is YNFKEQ. CDR3 in amino acids: CASSPRDNCEQYF. The CDR3 region has the DNA TGTGCCAGCAGCCCCCGGGACAACTGCGAGCAGTACTTC.

This clonotype was counted a few times. The rearrangement joins TRBV4-1 to TRBJ2-5, with unresolved D. The V end lost 0 bases, the J end lost 2 bases, and 7 bases lay between the germline ends. Germline V CDR1 and CDR2: MGHRA, YSYEKL. The CDR3 runs 14 residues. The CDR3 is CASSQDSDQETQYF. For the CDR3, the DNA is TGCGCCAGCAGCCAAGACTCGGATCAAGAGACCCAGTACTTC.

The chain has TRBV27 and TRBJ2-7; the match to TRBD1 covers 9 bases. The length of the CDR3 is 14 residues. Germline assignment: CDR1 MNHEY and CDR2 SMNVEV (reference sequence). The J segment lost 6 bases and the V segment lost 6 bases, leaving 9 bases of the junction unmatched. In DNA form, the CDR3 reads TGTGCCAGCAGCTGGGGACAGGGCGTTCGCGAGCAGTACTTC. This encodes CASSWGQGVREQYF.

This clonotype has only a few counts. The rearrangement uses TRBV18 and TRBJ2-1; TRBD2 matches at 8 bases. This CDR3 region has 15 residues. J lost 5 bases, V lost 4 bases, and 7 bases had no gene match. The germline V gene encodes CDR1 KGHSH and CDR2 LQKENI. The CDR3 spells CASSLAGTRDNEQFF. As DNA, the CDR3 is TGTGCCAGCTCACTCGCCGGGACTAGGGACAATGAGCAGTTCTTC.

This clonotype has just a few counts. The chain couples TRBV19 to TRBJ1-2; 9 bases line up with TRBD1. This CDR3 contains 14 residues. Germline V CDR1 and CDR2: LNHDA, SQIVND (reference sequence). With V trimmed by 5 bases and J by 7 bases, 8 bases remained unmatched. CDR3 sequence: CASSWGQGESGYTF. The CDR3 nucleotides are TGTGCCAGTAGTTGGGGACAGGGAGAATCTGGCTACACCTTC.

About this clonotype: The junction departs from germline at one end; a sequencing error may be responsible. The chain is built from TRBV7-9 and TRBJ1-1, with a possible D match to TRBD1 (5 bases). In germline, CDR1 is SEHNR, CDR2 FQNEAQ (reference sequence). This CDR3 spans 16 amino acids. The CDR3 loop reads CASSLALQGVKTEAFF. DNA of the CDR3: TGTGCCAGCAGCTTAGCCTTACAAGGGGTGAAGACTGAAGCTTTCTTT.

This clonotype was seen ten or more times. V is TRBV5-4 and J is TRBJ2-7; tentatively, D is TRBD2 (5 bases). The CDR3 is made up of 14 amino acids. Germline V CDR1 and CDR2: SGHNT, YYREEE (reference sequence). The V end lost 0 bases, the J end lost 6 bases, and 13 bases lay between the germline ends. CDR3 nucleotides: TGTGCCAGCAGCTTGGCCGACGAGGGCGGCGAGCAGTACTTC. Its protein is CASSLADEGGEQYF.

This clonotype was seen only a few times. J is TRBJ2-5 and V is TRBV19; the match to TRBD1 covers 7 bases. Germline assignment: CDR1 LNHDA and CDR2 SQIVND (reference sequence). This CDR3 spans 18 amino acids. V lost 2 bases and J lost 4; bases outside the gene matches: 16. DNA of the CDR3: TGTGCCAGTAGTATAAGGCAGGGGACAGAATTTGGGGGAGAGACCCAGTACTTC. It translates to CASSIRQGTEFGGETQYF.

This sequence joins TRBV7-6 and TRBJ2-6; no firm D call. Trimming stripped 5 bases from V and 0 bases from J, with 14 bases between. CDR1 is SGHVS and CDR2 is FNYEAQ in the germline V gene. The CDR3 is 17 residues long. In nucleotides, the CDR3 is TGTGCCAGCAGCCCCAGCCCTGGGATCTCTGGGGCCAACGTCCTGACTTTC. Its protein product is CASSPSPGISGANVLTF.

V and J are TRBV4-3 and TRBJ2-1; D could derive from TRBD1 or TRBD2 (6 bases each). The CDR3 consists of 14 residues. V lost 8 bases and J lost 9, with 20 bases in between. Per germline, CDR1 LGHNA and CDR2 YSLEER. CDR3 DNA: TGCGCCAGCGAGTATCGGGGGCCAGAGGGTGAGCAGTTCTTC. Translation: CASEYRGPEGEQFF.

On this clonotype itself: At one end the junction does not follow the germline gene, possibly because of a read error. The V call is TRBV7-2, the J call TRBJ2-5; 8 bases fit TRBD2. Per the germline V gene, CDR1 is SGHTA and CDR2 is FQGNSA. The CDR3 runs to 15 residues. The CDR3 bases are TGTGCCAGCAGCCCCTGGGTAGCGGGGAGGGAGACCCAGTGCTTC. It encodes CASSPWVAGRETQCF.

This clonotype was counted only a few times. The genes are TRBV7-2 and TRBJ2-4; D possibly uses TRBD1 or TRBD2 (6 bases each). This CDR3 spans 15 amino acids. Looked up from germline, CDR1 is SGHTA and CDR2 is FQGNSA. Deletions cut 2 bases from V and 6 bases from J, with 14 bases between. DNA of the CDR3: TGTGCCAGCAGCTTATCGGGGGCGCGGGGAAACATTCAGTACTTC. This codes for CASSLSGARGNIQYF.

This clonotype occurred a few times. The chain's CDR3 is CASSQVQGVDEQFF. The CDR3 DNA is TGTGCCAGCAGCCAAGTTCAGGGAGTGGATGAGCAGTTCTTC. This sequence joins TRBV4-2 and TRBJ2-1; D is perhaps TRBD1 or TRBD2 (5 bases each). Germline V gene lookup returns CDR1 LGHNA and CDR2 YNFKEQ. The CDR3 contains 14 residues. V shed 1 base and J shed 8 bases, with 12 bases lying between them.

This clonotype was seen ten or more times. The genes are TRBV7-2 and TRBJ2-3; D gene unclear. The CDR3 is 16 residues long. Trimming took 1 base from V and 0 from J, leaving 11 bases between them. Per germline, CDR1 SGHTA and CDR2 FQGNSA. In DNA, the CDR3 is TGTGCCAGCAGCTTAGTACCTCCTCCTAGCACAGATACGCAGTATTTT. Translation gives CASSLVPPPSTDTQYF.